Listed here are 29 T cell receptor beta chains from one sample, sequenced in a study of blood T cell repertoires in COVID-19. Repertoires were generated with immunoSEQ multiplex PCR, while TCRdb's copy carries only in-frame clones and drops some. The sample shows about 150,000 clones, over 80% of them seen only once. Sequencing input: peripheral blood. All receptors come from a man aged 65-85 years who had recovered from COVID-19.

The chain recombines TRBV24-1 with TRBJ2-3; 10 bases line up with TRBD2. With 4 bases clipped from V and 3 bases from J, the junction kept 6 bases outside the gene matches. This CDR3 comprises 16 residues. CDR1 and CDR2 from the germline V gene are KGHDR and SFDVKD. CDR3: CATSDTSGRGTDTQYF. The CDR3 DNA is TGTGCCACCAGTGACACCAGCGGGAGGGGAACAGATACGCAGTATTTT.

Note on this clone: Other DNA variants within this sample encode the same CDR3. The chain carries TRBV5-4 and TRBJ2-7; D may be TRBD2 (6 bases). CDR1 and CDR2 from the germline V gene are SGHNT and YYREEE (reference sequence). V dropped 2 bases and J dropped 0 bases, with 9 bases sitting between them. This CDR3 region has 14 residues. CDR3 residues: CASSLAGHSYEQYF. The CDR3 region has the DNA TGTGCCAGCAGCTTAGCGGGTCACTCCTACGAGCAGTACTTC.

CDR3 residues: CASSLGGSPLHF. In nucleotides, the CDR3 is TGTGCCAGCAGTTTAGGAGGGTCACCCCTCCACTTT. The gene calls are TRBV12-3 or TRBV12-4 and TRBJ1-6; D is undetermined. V shed 1 base and J shed 10 bases, with 5 bases lying between them. The CDR3 is made up of 12 amino acids.

Written as DNA, the CDR3 is TGTGCCAGCAGCACACGGACAGGAAACTATGGCTACACCTTC. Amino acid sequence: CASSTRTGNYGYTF. V gene TRBV14 combines with J gene TRBJ1-2, with 7 positions matching TRBD1. The germline CDR1 and CDR2 sequences are SGHDN and FVKESK. This CDR3 comprises 14 residues. V was pared by 5 bases and J by 2 bases, with 5 bases of the junction left unmatched.

The rearrangement joins TRBV4-2 to TRBJ2-2; 14 bases agree with TRBD2. With V trimmed by 3 bases and J by 4 bases, 4 bases remained unmatched. CDR1 LGHNA and CDR2 YNFKEQ come from the germline V gene. The CDR3 is made up of 17 amino acids. The CDR3 sequence is CASSQGTSGSRTGELFF. CDR3 DNA sequence: TGTGCCAGCAGCCAGGGGACTAGCGGGAGTCGCACCGGGGAGCTGTTTTTT.

V is TRBV6-2 or TRBV6-3 and J is TRBJ2-1, with D perhaps matching TRBD2 (6 bases). V was clipped by 2 bases and J by 7 bases, with 12 bases between them. Looked up from germline, CDR1 is MNHEY and CDR2 is SVGEGT. The CDR3 is made up of 14 amino acids. As DNA, the CDR3 is TGTGCCAGCAGTTACAGCGCGGGACGTAATGAGCAGTTCTTC. Translation gives CASSYSAGRNEQFF.

The count of this clone is one. The rearrangement uses TRBV6-2 or TRBV6-3 and TRBJ2-7, with 11 positions matching TRBD2. Germline CDR1 reads MNHEY; CDR2 reads SVGEGT. The V segment lost 5 bases and the J segment 7 bases; nucleotides outside the gene matches: 10. The CDR3 runs 15 residues. The CDR3 loop reads CASSLTSGRGGEQYF. CDR3 sequence (DNA): TGTGCCAGCAGTCTTACTAGCGGGAGAGGGGGAGAGCAGTACTTC.

The rearrangement uses TRBV7-2 and TRBJ2-5; TRBD2 aligns across 7 bases. The V segment lost 1 base and the J segment 1 base; nucleotides outside the gene matches: 6. Germline V gene data show CDR1 as SGHTA and CDR2 as FQGNSA. This CDR3 has 16 amino acids. CDR3 sequence: CASSLDRGGLQETQYF. The DNA of the CDR3 is TGTGCCAGCAGCTTAGATAGGGGAGGGCTCCAAGAGACCCAGTACTTC.

This clone has just a few counts. The rearrangement joins TRBV28 to TRBJ1-5; 8 positions match TRBD1. The CDR3 contains 17 residues. Germline V gives CDR1 MDHEN, CDR2 SYDVKM. The V segment lost 4 bases and the J segment 3 bases; nucleotides outside the gene matches: 11. The DNA for the CDR3 is TGTGCCAGCAGTTCCCCTACAGGGGGTGATTTCAATCAGCCCCAGCATTTT. Its protein product is CASSSPTGGDFNQPQHF.

This clone occurred once. The chain uses TRBV7-2 and TRBJ1-1; D may be TRBD1 (5 bases). Germline lookup yields CDR1 SGHTA and CDR2 FQGNSA. Trimming removed 2 bases from V and 4 bases from J, with 8 bases in between. The CDR3 extends over 13 amino acids. In nucleotides, the CDR3 is TGTGCCAGCAGCTTATTCCAGGGCACTGAAGCTTTCTTT. Encoded protein: CASSLFQGTEAFF.

As regards this clone: At the DNA level, this CDR3 is encoded by other sequences in the same sample as well. CDR3 sequence (DNA): TGTGCCAGCTCACCAGGACAGTCCTACGAGCAGTACTTC. Its protein product is CASSPGQSYEQYF. The J gene is TRBJ2-7, the V gene TRBV18; TRBD1 might be the D (6 bases). Between the trimmed V and J ends, which lost 2 bases and 1 base, there was a span of 6 bases. The germline V gene encodes CDR1 KGHSH and CDR2 LQKENI. CDR3 size: 13 residues.

The DNA for the CDR3 is TGTGCCAGCAGCTTAGCACAGGGGGGCACCGGGGAGCTGTTTTTT. Translated, it gives CASSLAQGGTGELFF. The chain uses TRBV7-2 and TRBJ2-2; 8 bases fit TRBD1. The length of the CDR3 is 15 residues. Trimming at V came to 0 bases and at J to 4 bases, leaving 1 base not matched to a gene. Germline CDR1 is SGHTA and CDR2 is FQGNSA. The whole variable domain, filled in from reference TRBV7-2 and TRBJ2-2, reads GAGVSQSPSNKVTEKGKDVELRCDPISGHTALYWYRQSLGQGLEFLIYFQGNSAPDKSGLPSDRFSAERTGGSVSTLTIQRTQQEDSAVYLCASSLAQGGTGELFFGEGSRLTVL.

The V call is TRBV7-3, the J call TRBJ2-2; possible D gene TRBD2, 6 bases. The CDR3 length is 15 residues. CDR1 and CDR2 (germline): SGHTA, FQGTGA. V gave up 1 base and J gave up 7 bases, with 13 bases separating them. The CDR3 loop reads CASSLSGTPGGELFF. CDR3 DNA: TGTGCCAGCAGCTTAAGCGGGACCCCGGGCGGGGAGCTGTTTTTT. The variable domain in full, with the rest retrieved from reference TRBV7-3 and TRBJ2-2, is GAGVSQTPSNKVTEKGKYVELRCDPISGHTALYWYRQSLGQGPEFLIYFQGTGAADDSGLPNDRFFAVRPEGSVSTLKIQRTERGDSAVYLCASSLSGTPGGELFFGEGSRLTVL.

The CDR3 protein is CASGGDTGELFF. The DNA of the CDR3 is TGTGCCTCGGGAGGGGACACCGGGGAGCTGTTTTTT. This chain connects TRBV6-4 to TRBJ2-2; 8 nucleotides line up with TRBD2. The V segment lost 11 bases and the J segment 3 bases; nucleotides outside the gene matches: 2. Per germline, CDR1 MRHNA and CDR2 SNTAGT. The CDR3 covers 12 residues.

V gene TRBV1 combines with J gene TRBJ2-7; TRBD2 reflects the table's D call only, with no check against the DNA. TRBV1 has pseudogene status. CDR3 length: 14 amino acids. The CDR3 DNA follows: TGCACCAGCAGCCACAACCACTACCCCCTCGAGCAGTACTTC. It encodes CTSSHNHYPLEQYF.

The rearrangement uses TRBV5-6 and TRBJ2-3, with a possible D match to TRBD2 (6 bases). V was pared by 4 bases and J by 2 bases, with 17 bases between. This CDR3 has 16 residues. Germline-derived CDR1 and CDR2 are SGHDT and YYEEEE. The CDR3 nucleotides are TGTGCCAGCAGCCGGGAAACGGAGGGGTACACAGATACGCAGTATTTT. This translates into CASSRETEGYTDTQYF. Full variable domain (remainder filled in from reference TRBV5-6 and TRBJ2-3): DAGVTQSPTHLIKTRGQQVTLRCSPKSGHDTVSWYQQALGQGPQFIFQYYEEEERQRGNFPDRFSGHQFPNYSSELNVNALLLGDSALYLCASSRETEGYTDTQYFGPGTRLTVL.

The chain is built from TRBV5-4 and TRBJ2-3; D is perhaps TRBD2 (6 bases). With 2 bases removed from V and 5 bases from J, the gap between germline ends came to 12 bases. Germline assignment: CDR1 SGHNT and CDR2 YYREEE (reference sequence). The CDR3 has 14 residues. The CDR3 protein is CASSFGGYRDTQYF. DNA for the CDR3: TGTGCCAGCAGCTTTGGGGGGTATAGAGATACGCAGTATTTT. Full variable domain (rest looked up from reference TRBV5-4 and TRBJ2-3): ETGVTQSPTHLIKTRGQQVTLRCSSQSGHNTVSWYQQALGQGPQFIFQYYREEENGRGNFPPRFSGLQFPNYSSELNVNALELDDSALYLCASSFGGYRDTQYFGPGTRLTVL.

The V and J genes are TRBV28 and TRBJ1-5; 8 bases agree with TRBD1. Germline CDR1 MDHEN, CDR2 SYDVKM. With V trimmed by 2 bases and J by 6 bases, 3 bases remained unmatched. The CDR3 consists of 14 residues. Here the CDR3 reads CASSLGTGVQPQHF. Here the CDR3 DNA reads TGTGCCAGCAGTTTAGGGACAGGCGTTCAGCCCCAGCATTTT.

This clone turned up a few times. The genes are TRBV5-6 and TRBJ1-5; no reliable D call. The CDR3 is made up of 17 amino acids. Germline CDR1 reads SGHDT; CDR2 reads YYEEEE. Trimming pared 0 bases from V and 2 bases from J, leaving 15 bases between. The CDR3 DNA is TGTGCCAGCAGCTTGGGCGGGAGGCGGGGTGGCAATCAGCCCCAGCATTTT. This translates into CASSLGGRRGGNQPQHF.

The V call is TRBV6-5, the J call TRBJ1-5; the D is unclear. CDR1 MNHEY and CDR2 SVGAGI come from the germline V gene. Trimming removed 5 bases from V and 1 base from J, with 12 bases in between. This CDR3 comprises 15 residues. The CDR3, as DNA: TGTGCCAGCAGTACCACTAATGGGAGCAATCAGCCCCAGCATTTT. Protein: CASSTTNGSNQPQHF.

Worth noting for this clone: At one end, the junction sequence differs from germline, possibly due to a read error. The chain employs TRBV29-1 and TRBJ2-2; 11 nucleotides align to TRBD2. Germline V CDR1 and CDR2: SQVTM, ANQGSEA. The CDR3 length is 15 residues. Here the CDR3 DNA reads TGCAGCGTTAAAGAGCTAGCGGGAGGTACCGGGGAGCTGTTTTTT. Its protein is CSVKELAGGTGELFF.

The gene calls are TRBV18 and TRBJ2-7; 9 bases agree with TRBD1. The ends lost 4 bases at V and 5 bases at J; junction bases unmatched: 15. CDR1 is KGHSH, CDR2 LQKENI, per germline. The CDR3 consists of 17 residues. CDR3 sequence: CASSHFITGTGIDEQYF. The CDR3 coding sequence is TGTGCCAGCTCACACTTCATTACCGGGACAGGGATCGACGAGCAGTACTTC.

This chain uses TRBV28 with TRBJ2-2; TRBD1 might be the D (5 bases). Trimming left V 6 bases short and J 7 bases short, with 18 bases between. The CDR3 consists of 15 residues. Germline V lookup: CDR1 MDHEN, CDR2 SYDVKM. CDR3 protein: CASSAPSGAGGELFF. DNA for the CDR3: TGTGCCAGCAGCGCCCCTAGTGGGGCCGGCGGGGAGCTGTTTTTT.

The chain links TRBV19 to TRBJ2-7; TRBD2 aligns across 7 bases. The CDR3 has 21 residues. V was pared by 3 bases and J by 3 bases, with 26 bases of the junction left unmatched. The germline CDR1 and CDR2 sequences are LNHDA and SQIVND (reference sequence). The CDR3 sequence: CASSMRRQGTNRGPMYYEQYF. Written as DNA, the CDR3 is TGTGCCAGTAGTATGCGCCGACAAGGGACTAACCGAGGACCTATGTACTACGAGCAGTACTTC. The whole variable domain, remainder taken from reference TRBV19 and TRBJ2-7, is DGGITQSPKYLFRKEGQNVTLSCEQNLNHDAMYWYRQDPGQGLRLIYYSQIVNDFQKGDIAEGYSVSREKKESFPLTVTSAQKNPTAFYLCASSMRRQGTNRGPMYYEQYFGPGTRLTVT.

The chain has TRBV19 and TRBJ1-5; the match to TRBD1 covers 9 bases. The CDR3 has 16 residues. V lost 5 bases to trimming and J lost 4 bases; unmatched junction nucleotides: 9. Per germline, CDR1 LNHDA and CDR2 SQIVND (reference sequence). CDR3 sequence reads: CASSVRTGASNQPQHF. The CDR3 coding sequence is TGTGCCAGTAGTGTACGGACAGGGGCTTCAAATCAGCCCCAGCATTTT.

The V call is TRBV10-3, the J call TRBJ2-5, with TRBD1 matching 9 bases. The CDR3 covers 14 residues. Trimming removed 6 bases from V and 5 bases from J; junction bases left unmatched: 7. Looked up from germline, CDR1 is ENHRY and CDR2 is SYGVKD. Here the CDR3 reads CAISTTGGEETQYF. The CDR3 DNA reads as TGTGCCATCAGCACGACAGGGGGTGAGGAGACCCAGTACTTC.

The chain carries TRBV3-1 (or the pseudogene TRBV3-2) and TRBJ1-5, with 8 bases that match TRBD1. Germline V gene data show CDR1 as LGHDT and CDR2 as YNNKEL (reference sequence). This CDR3 has 16 residues. The junction had 12 bases not matched to a gene; V was cut back by 4 bases and J by 7 bases. DNA of the CDR3: TGTGCCAGCAGCCTCGGCGGGACAGGTAGACGACAGCCCCAGCATTTT. It translates to CASSLGGTGRRQPQHF.

This CDR3 is CASSSEPGTGGDYGYTF. The CDR3 nucleotides read TGTGCCAGCAGTTCCGAACCCGGGACAGGGGGTGACTATGGCTACACCTTC. This chain joins TRBV28 and TRBJ1-2; 11 nucleotides match TRBD1. The junction had 10 bases not matched to a gene; V was cut back by 4 bases and J by 3 bases. This CDR3 has 17 residues. The germline gives CDR1 MDHEN, CDR2 SYDVKM.

The CDR3: CASTPDRANSPLHF. DNA of the CDR3: TGTGCCAGCACCCCGGACAGGGCCAATTCACCCCTCCACTTT. This chain links TRBV6-5 with TRBJ1-6; 8 bases map to TRBD1. With 7 bases clipped from V and 7 bases from J, the junction kept 6 bases outside the gene matches. Per germline, CDR1 MNHEY and CDR2 SVGAGI. This CDR3 region has 14 residues.